The next 30 T cell receptor beta chains were all read from a single sample in a study of OX40 agonist ivuxolimab in advanced cancers. Generated by immunoSEQ multiplex PCR, the TCRdb table keeps only in-frame clones and is missing some. The sample holds roughly 90,000 clones, about 89% seen once. The specimen was CD4+ or CD8+ T cells sorted from blood, collected in a trial of the OX40 agonist ivuxolimab. These receptors were taken from an adult with an advanced solid tumor such as melanoma, head and neck, liver or kidney cancer.

V gene TRBV27 combines with J gene TRBJ2-7, with 7 nucleotides matching TRBD2. V trimming: 5 bases; J trimming: 3 bases; junction bases outside the gene matches: 13. This CDR3 has 16 amino acids. Germline loops: CDR1 MNHEY, CDR2 SMNVEV (reference sequence). The CDR3 DNA reads as TGTGCCAGCAGTCAAACAACAGCGGGGCCCCACTACGAGCAGTACTTC. It is translated as CASSQTTAGPHYEQYF.

The rearrangement joins TRBV5-6 to TRBJ2-1; 8 bases match TRBD1. J was trimmed by 6 bases and V by 0 bases; bases with no gene match: 2. This CDR3 contains 14 residues. Germline loops: CDR1 SGHDT, CDR2 YYEEEE. CDR3 sequence (DNA): TGTGCCAGCAGCTTGGTGGACAGGGTCAATGAGCAGTTCTTC. Amino acid sequence: CASSLVDRVNEQFF.

This clone was seen just once. V usage is TRBV6-5 and J usage is TRBJ2-3; D not resolved. The CDR3 contains 14 residues. CDR1 MNHEY and CDR2 SVGAGI come from the germline V gene. V shed 10 bases and J shed 0 bases, with 14 bases lying between them. CDR3 residues: CATSKLLSTDTQYF. CDR3 bases: TGTGCCACCTCGAAACTGCTTAGCACAGATACGCAGTATTTT.

This sequence joins TRBV11-2 and TRBJ2-2; TRBD2 aligns across 8 bases. This CDR3 contains 14 residues. V gave up 10 bases and J gave up 6 bases; unmatched junction bases: 10. Per germline, CDR1 SGHAT and CDR2 FQNNGV. In DNA, the CDR3 is TGTGCCACTCCCGCTGGACTAGCCGCCGGGGAGCTGTTTTTT. It encodes CATPAGLAAGELFF.

The J gene is TRBJ2-2, the V gene TRBV11-3; weak D call: TRBD1 (5 bases). This CDR3 has 15 residues. Germline V gene data show CDR1 as SGHNT and CDR2 as YENEEA. V dropped 3 bases and J dropped 4 bases, with 12 bases sitting between them. The CDR3 sequence is CASSLWQGGTGELFF. The CDR3 region has the DNA TGTGCCAGCAGCTTGTGGCAGGGTGGCACCGGGGAGCTGTTTTTT.

This clone is a singleton in its sample. This chain uses TRBV7-3 with TRBJ2-7, with 10 nucleotides matching TRBD1. The V gene's germline CDR1 is SGHTA and CDR2 FQGTGA. The V and J ends lost 5 bases and 7 bases, in that order; junction bases with no gene match: 20. The CDR3 length is 18 residues. CDR3 DNA: TGTGCCAGCAGCGCACCCTCCGGGACAGGGGATGGGGTGGGTGAGCAGTACTTC. Its translation: CASSAPSGTGDGVGEQYF.

The chain employs TRBV5-8 and TRBJ2-5; 9 nucleotides match TRBD2. The length of the CDR3 is 17 residues. V was clipped by 3 bases and J by 4 bases; unmatched bases: 13. Germline assignment: CDR1 SGHTS and CDR2 YDEGEE. In DNA, the CDR3 is TGTGCCAGCAGCTGGGCGGCGCGGGAGGGCCGAGGAGAGACCCAGTACTTC. This codes for CASSWAAREGRGETQYF.

The chain is built from TRBV30 and TRBJ1-1, with TRBD1 as a possible D gene (5 bases). Germline V CDR1 and CDR2: GTSNPN, SVGIG (reference sequence). This CDR3 comprises 14 residues. With 3 bases removed from V and 7 bases from J, the gap between germline ends came to 18 bases. The DNA of the CDR3 is TGTGCCTGGAGCCCCCTCGGGGGATCTGATGAAGCTTTCTTT. Residues: CAWSPLGGSDEAFF.

The chain employs TRBV5-1 and TRBJ2-5; TRBD1 aligns across 7 bases. Unmatched junction bases numbered 1, after V lost 0 bases and J lost 2 bases. Germline-derived CDR1 and CDR2 are SGHRS and YFSETQ. The CDR3 loop spans 14 amino acids. The CDR3 bases are TGCGCCAGCAGCTTGGCCAGGGGGCAAGAGACCCAGTACTTC. It is translated as CASSLARGQETQYF.

The gene calls are TRBV5-4 and TRBJ2-7; TRBD2 matches at 8 bases. Germline lookup yields CDR1 SGHNT and CDR2 YYREEE (reference sequence). With 4 bases clipped from V and 4 bases from J, the junction kept 7 bases outside the gene matches. The CDR3 extends over 14 amino acids. The CDR3 coding sequence is TGTGCCAGCAGCCCAAGCGGGAGTCCTTACGAGCAGTACTTC. Amino acids: CASSPSGSPYEQYF.

The chain links TRBV28 to TRBJ1-4; D perhaps matches TRBD1 (5 bases). Trimming left V 2 bases short and J 8 bases short, with 6 bases between. The CDR3 totals 12 residues. Germline CDR1 and CDR2: MDHEN and SYDVKM. Here the CDR3 DNA reads TGTGCCAGCAGTTTAAGGACAGAAAAACTGTTTTTT. Translation gives CASSLRTEKLFF.

The chain recombines TRBV11-1 with TRBJ1-2, with 7 bases fitting TRBD1. This CDR3 is built from 13 residues. The V gene's germline CDR1 is SGHAT and CDR2 FQDESV (reference sequence). V lost 4 bases to trimming and J lost 8 bases; unmatched junction nucleotides: 7. The CDR3 loop reads CASSSTGEIGYTF. For the CDR3, the DNA is TGTGCCAGCAGCTCCACAGGGGAGATCGGCTACACCTTC.

V gene TRBV4-2 combines with J gene TRBJ2-7, with 8 nucleotides matching TRBD1. CDR1 is LGHNA, CDR2 YNFKEQ, per germline. The CDR3 has 15 amino acids. Germline trimming cut 4 bases from V and 2 bases from J; bases unmatched to any gene: 7. The chain's CDR3 is CASSPRTGITYEQYF. CDR3 in DNA: TGTGCCAGCAGCCCCCGGACAGGGATCACCTACGAGCAGTACTTC.

The chain couples TRBV4-1 to TRBJ2-7; TRBD1 matches 9 bases. The CDR3 length is 17 residues. V dropped 0 bases and J dropped 2; count of bases not matched to a gene: 8. Germline V CDR1 and CDR2: MGHRA, YSYEKL. In DNA, the CDR3 is TGCGCCAGCAGCCAAGATTCGTTGGGACAGGGTGCCTACGAGCAGTACTTC. It translates to CASSQDSLGQGAYEQYF.

The rearrangement joins TRBV9 to TRBJ2-1; tentatively, D is TRBD2 (5 bases). The length of the CDR3 is 14 residues. Trimming cost V 2 bases and J 9 bases, with 15 bases left between them. Germline assignment: CDR1 SGDLS and CDR2 YYNGEE. The CDR3 nucleotides are TGTGCCAGCAGCGTGTACTCTTCGGGGAGTGAGCAGTTCTTC. This sequence encodes CASSVYSSGSEQFF.

V gene TRBV7-9 combines with J gene TRBJ2-3; TRBD1 might be the D (6 bases). The CDR3 sequence is 16 residues long. Deletions cut 7 bases from V and 2 bases from J, with 19 bases between. Germline V gene lookup returns CDR1 SEHNR and CDR2 FQNEAQ (reference sequence). CDR3 nucleotides: TGTGCCAGCAACCGGGACACCCTGAGATACACAGATACGCAGTATTTT. Encoded protein: CASNRDTLRYTDTQYF. Drawing the rest from reference TRBV7-9 and TRBJ2-3, the complete variable domain is DTGVSQNPRHKITKRGQNVTFRCDPISEHNRLYWYRQTLGQGPEFLTYFQNEAQLEKSRLLSDRFSAERPKGSFSTLEIQRTEQGDSAMYLCASNRDTLRYTDTQYFGPGTRLTVL.

The gene calls are TRBV30 and TRBJ1-1, with D hard to call. Germline V gene data show CDR1 as GTSNPN and CDR2 as SVGIG (reference sequence). The CDR3 consists of 13 residues. V dropped 3 bases and J dropped 1 base, with 9 bases sitting between them. The DNA for the CDR3 is TGTGCCTGGAGCTTGTCCCCGAACACTGAAGCTTTCTTT. This translates into CAWSLSPNTEAFF. The full variable domain, completed using reference TRBV30 and TRBJ1-1, is SQTIHQWPATLVQPVGSPLSLECTVEGTSNPNLYWYRQAAGRGLQLLFYSVGIGQISSEVPQNLSASRPQDRQFILSSKKLLLSDSGFYLCAWSLSPNTEAFFGQGTRLTVV.

The chain couples TRBV15 to TRBJ2-7, with TRBD1 matching over 10 bases. V shed 3 bases and J 3 bases; nucleotides not matched to a gene: 2. CDR1 is LNHNV and CDR2 is YYDKDF in the germline V gene (reference sequence). The CDR3 totals 14 residues. The CDR3 here is CATSRGDRGYEQYF. DNA of the CDR3: TGTGCCACCAGCAGGGGGGACAGGGGCTACGAGCAGTACTTC. Full variable domain (missing parts from reference TRBV15 and TRBJ2-7): DAMVIQNPRYQVTQFGKPVTLSCSQTLNHNVMYWYQQKSSQAPKLLFHYYDKDFNNEADTPDNFQSRRPNTSFCFLDIRSPGLGDTAMYLCATSRGDRGYEQYFGPGTRLTVT.

This chain links TRBV11-3 with TRBJ2-7; D ambiguous. The CDR3 has 15 amino acids. Trimming removed 2 bases from V and 5 bases from J, with 16 bases in between. Germline V lookup: CDR1 SGHNT, CDR2 YENEEA. The CDR3 DNA is TGTGCCAGCAGCTTACGGCGGAATCTCTTGGACGAGCAGTACTTC. It translates to CASSLRRNLLDEQYF. The variable domain in full, with the rest retrieved from reference TRBV11-3 and TRBJ2-7, is EAGVVQSPRYKIIEKKQPVAFWCNPISGHNTLYWYLQNLGQGPELLIRYENEEAVDDSQLPKDRFSAERLKGVDSTLKIQPAELGDSAVYLCASSLRRNLLDEQYFGPGTRLTVT.

The chain joins TRBV4-1 to TRBJ2-5; weak D call: TRBD1 (5 bases). The V gene's germline CDR1 is MGHRA and CDR2 YSYEKL. The CDR3 sequence is 13 residues long. The V end lost 5 bases, the J end lost 2 bases, and 9 bases lay between the germline ends. The CDR3 loop is CASSFRQQETQYF. CDR3 DNA: TGCGCCAGCAGCTTCCGACAGCAAGAGACCCAGTACTTC.

The chain recombines TRBV2 with TRBJ2-1, with 12 bases fitting TRBD1. Germline V gene lookup returns CDR1 SNHLY and CDR2 FYNNEI. The CDR3 sequence is 14 residues long. Germline trimming cut 5 bases from V and 9 bases from J; bases unmatched to any gene: 5. CDR3 nucleotide sequence: TGTGCCAGCAGTACGGGACAGGGGGCATCTGAGCAGTTCTTC. It codes for CASSTGQGASEQFF.

The chain recombines TRBV5-6 with TRBJ2-7; the match to TRBD1 covers 9 bases. The length of the CDR3 is 14 residues. After removal of 0 bases from V and 2 bases from J, the junction contained 0 bases not matched to a gene. Germline assignment: CDR1 SGHDT and CDR2 YYEEEE. DNA for the CDR3: TGTGCCAGCAGCTTGGGGACAGGGGCCTACGAGCAGTACTTC. Translated: CASSLGTGAYEQYF.

The chain employs TRBV18 and TRBJ2-1; 8 positions agree with TRBD1. CDR1 and CDR2 (germline): KGHSH, LQKENI. This CDR3 spans 19 amino acids. J gave up 9 bases and V 6 bases, and 25 bases lay outside the gene matches. CDR3 nucleotide sequence: TGTGCCAGCTCCCCCCCTTCCCCGGACAGGGTCCAATCGATGTGTGAGCAGTTCTTC. This encodes CASSPPSPDRVQSMCEQFF.

The V gene is TRBV27, the J gene TRBJ1-5; D is ambiguous. The CDR3 covers 18 residues. Germline CDR1 is MNHEY and CDR2 is SMNVEV (reference sequence). Trimming left V 2 bases short and J 5 bases short, with 22 bases between. The CDR3 loop reads CASSLTGNLDNGDQPQHF. For the CDR3, the DNA is TGTGCCAGCAGTTTAACTGGGAACCTCGACAATGGGGATCAGCCCCAGCATTTT.

In this sample, this clone turned up once. The rearrangement uses TRBV28 and TRBJ2-3; tentatively, D is TRBD2 (7 bases). Germline values: CDR1 MDHEN, CDR2 SYDVKM. Trimming took 3 bases from V and 0 from J, leaving 10 bases between them. This CDR3 spans 15 amino acids. The CDR3 region has the DNA TGTGCCAGCAGTTTCGGGGGGCTTAGCACAGATACGCAGTATTTT. It is translated as CASSFGGLSTDTQYF.

The chain recombines TRBV13 with TRBJ2-7, with a weak D call TRBD2 (6 bases). Germline V gene data show CDR1 as PRHDT and CDR2 as FYEKMQ (reference sequence). This CDR3 is built from 15 residues. V was pared by 0 bases and J by 2 bases, with 11 bases between. In nucleotides, the CDR3 is TGTGCCAGCAGCTTAGGCTCTAGCGAGGCCTACGAGCAGTACTTC. Residues: CASSLGSSEAYEQYF. Variable domain in full (rest from reference TRBV13 and TRBJ2-7): AAGVIQSPRHLIKEKRETATLKCYPIPRHDTVYWYQQGPGQDPQFLISFYEKMQSDKGSIPDRFSAQQFSDYHSELNMSSLELGDSALYFCASSLGSSEAYEQYFGPGTRLTVT.

The genes are TRBV28 and TRBJ2-2; D call uncertain. From germline, CDR1 is MDHEN and CDR2 SYDVKM. The CDR3 runs to 13 residues. V was cut by 1 base and J by 3 bases, with 3 bases left in between. The CDR3 nucleotides read TGTGCCAGCAGTTTATCCTACACCGGGGAGCTGTTTTTT. Translated: CASSLSYTGELFF.

This sequence joins TRBV23-1 and TRBJ1-5; D may be TRBD1 (5 bases). TRBV23-1 is filed as an ORF, its function uncertain. This CDR3 is built from 16 residues. V shed 5 bases and J shed 0 bases, with 14 bases lying between them. The CDR3 DNA is TGCGCCAGCAGTGATGGGACGGACTATAGCAATCAGCCCCAGCATTTT. This gives the protein CASSDGTDYSNQPQHF.

The chain carries TRBV11-1 and TRBJ2-5; perhaps TRBD1 as D (6 bases). The CDR3 spans 14 residues. The V and J ends lost 5 bases and 4 bases respectively, with 14 bases between them. Germline CDR1 is SGHAT and CDR2 is FQDESV (reference sequence). CDR3 sequence: CASSILQGSETQYF. The CDR3 coding sequence is TGTGCCAGCAGCATACTACAGGGTTCAGAGACCCAGTACTTC.

The V and J genes are TRBV9 and TRBJ2-3, with a possible D match to TRBD2 (6 bases). The CDR3 is made up of 16 amino acids. Germline CDR1 and CDR2: SGDLS and YYNGEE. Trimming stripped 0 bases from V and 6 bases from J, with 17 bases between. The CDR3 spells CASSVGPGLDGDTQYF. CDR3 bases: TGTGCCAGCAGCGTAGGGCCGGGACTCGACGGGGATACGCAGTATTTT.